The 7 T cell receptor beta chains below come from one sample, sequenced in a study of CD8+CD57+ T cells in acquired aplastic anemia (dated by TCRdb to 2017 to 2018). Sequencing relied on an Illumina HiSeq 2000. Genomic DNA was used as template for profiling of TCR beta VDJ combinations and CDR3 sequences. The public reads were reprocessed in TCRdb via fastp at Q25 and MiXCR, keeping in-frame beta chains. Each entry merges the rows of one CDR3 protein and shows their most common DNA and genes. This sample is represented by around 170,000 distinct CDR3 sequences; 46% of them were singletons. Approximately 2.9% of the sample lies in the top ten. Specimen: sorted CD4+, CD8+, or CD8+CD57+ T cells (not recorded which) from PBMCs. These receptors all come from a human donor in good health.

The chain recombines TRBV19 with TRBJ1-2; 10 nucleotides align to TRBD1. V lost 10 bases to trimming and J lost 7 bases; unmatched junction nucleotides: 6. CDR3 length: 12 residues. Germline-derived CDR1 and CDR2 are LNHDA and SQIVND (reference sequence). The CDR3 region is CATRGQGSGYTF. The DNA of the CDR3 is TGTGCCACCCGGGGACAGGGGTCTGGCTACACCTTC.

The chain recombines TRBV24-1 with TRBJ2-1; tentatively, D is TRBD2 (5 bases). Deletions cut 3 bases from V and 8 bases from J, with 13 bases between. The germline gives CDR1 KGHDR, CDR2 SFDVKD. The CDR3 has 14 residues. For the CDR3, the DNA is TGTGCCACCAGTGATCCCTCGAGGGCTGATGAGCAGTTCTTC. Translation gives CATSDPSRADEQFF.

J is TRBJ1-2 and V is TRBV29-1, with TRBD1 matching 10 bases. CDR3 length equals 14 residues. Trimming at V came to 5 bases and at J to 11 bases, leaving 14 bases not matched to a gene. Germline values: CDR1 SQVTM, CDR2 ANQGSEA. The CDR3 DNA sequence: TGCAGCGTTTTAACTCGACAGGGGGCTAAGGGATACACCTTC. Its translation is CSVLTRQGAKGYTF.

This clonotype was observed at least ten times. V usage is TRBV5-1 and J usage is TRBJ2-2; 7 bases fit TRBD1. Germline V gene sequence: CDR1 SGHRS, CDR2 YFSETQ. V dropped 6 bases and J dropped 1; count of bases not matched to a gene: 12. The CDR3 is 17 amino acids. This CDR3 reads CASKGDRDSQNTGELFF. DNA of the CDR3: TGCGCCAGCAAGGGGGACCGGGACAGCCAGAACACCGGGGAGCTGTTTTTT.

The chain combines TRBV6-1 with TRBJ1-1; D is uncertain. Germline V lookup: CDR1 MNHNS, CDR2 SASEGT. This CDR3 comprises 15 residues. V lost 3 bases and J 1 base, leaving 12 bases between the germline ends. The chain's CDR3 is CASSEGILGNTEAFF. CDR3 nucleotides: TGTGCCAGCAGTGAGGGAATCCTGGGGAACACTGAAGCTTTCTTT.

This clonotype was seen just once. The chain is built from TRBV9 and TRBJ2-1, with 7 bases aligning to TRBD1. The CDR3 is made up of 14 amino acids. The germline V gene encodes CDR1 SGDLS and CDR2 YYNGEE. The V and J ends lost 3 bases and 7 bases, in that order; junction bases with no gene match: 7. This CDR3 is CASSGRDSSNEQFF. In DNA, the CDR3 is TGTGCCAGCAGCGGCCGGGACAGTTCTAATGAGCAGTTCTTC.

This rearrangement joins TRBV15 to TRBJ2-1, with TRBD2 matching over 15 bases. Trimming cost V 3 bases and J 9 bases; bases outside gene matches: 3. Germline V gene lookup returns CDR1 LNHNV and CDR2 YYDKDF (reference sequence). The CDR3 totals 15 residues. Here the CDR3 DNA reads TGTGCCACCAGCAGTAGGGGACTAGCGGGAGGTGAGCAGTTCTTC. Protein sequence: CATSSRGLAGGEQFF.